This T cell receptor beta chain was found in a study of T cells in localized non-small cell lung cancer. Study-level points and caveats: In adjacent lung, a median approximately 60 of the top 100 tumor clones were found.

Concerning this clone itself: Its specificity is unknown.

V was pared by 0 bases and J by 4 bases, with 11 bases between. The CDR3 has 15 residues. Looked up from germline, CDR1 is SGHNT and CDR2 is YYREEE (reference sequence). Profiling relied on immunoSEQ multiplex PCR, and the TCRdb table lists in-frame clones only, not all of them. In the table there are approximately 20,000 clones, around 85% of which are singletons. This specimen consisted of PBMCs, obtained before any cancer treatment. The chain joins TRBV5-4 to TRBJ2-1, with D hard to call. This receptor was obtained from a woman aged 35-75 years with stage II squamous cell lung carcinoma. The CDR3 spells CASSLGYGGYNEQFF. The CDR3 nucleotides are TGTGCCAGCAGCTTGGGGTACGGCGGTTACAATGAGCAGTTCTTC.